This T cell receptor beta chain was documented in a study of cytomegalovirus exposure and HLA in healthy donors. As for the study in general: There were 65 million to 85 million unique TCRs (from HLA-typed donors) in an early data release. Whole-study results and caveats: Among TCR beta chains, those listed as cytomegalovirus-associated numbered around 160. With further analysis later on, most CMV-associated TCR beta chains appeared HLA-restricted.

PCR amplification relied on 60 Vbeta primers (plus 13 Jbeta primers). Some clones are missing from TCRdb's copy, which holds only in-frame ones; the method was immunoSEQ multiplex PCR. This table has some 210,000 clones, 77% appearing once. The V end was cut by 6 bases, the J end by 12 bases, with 15 bases between. CDR1 and CDR2 from the germline V gene are WSHSY and SAAADI. This CDR3 has 12 amino acids. This clone appeared a single time. The antigen is not known. This TCR was sampled from a woman younger than 45 in good health and CMV-seropositive. J is TRBJ2-4 and V is TRBV10-2; the D is unclear. The sequencing sample was made of PBMCs. The CDR3 sequence is CASSPRSNHQYF. DNA for the CDR3: TGCGCCAGCAGCCCTCGGTCCAACCATCAGTACTTC.